These 2 T cell receptor beta chains share one sample of origin, sequenced in a study of untreated major depressive disorder. Sequenced by immunoSEQ multiplex PCR; TCRdb stores in-frame clones only, minus some. The data hold more than 15,000 clones, with roughly 90% observed a single time. These TCRs' antigens remain unknown. The study's findings and limits: Compared with controls, depressed patients showed more TRBV05-01 (Vbeta 5.1) usage in CD4+ T cells.

The sample was CD4+ T cells from PBMCs. These TCRs come from a woman aged 35 to 49 with major depressive disorder.

This chain uses TRBV10-2 with TRBJ1-1, with D unclear. Trimming shortened V by 3 bases and J by 4 bases, and 6 bases separated the two germline ends. The CDR3 consists of 12 residues. The germline V gene encodes CDR1 WSHSY and CDR2 SAAADI. The CDR3 DNA reads TGCGCCAGCAGTGAAGAGGTCACTGAAGCTTTCTTT. Amino acids: CASSEEVTEAFF.

V and J are TRBV5-6 and TRBJ1-4; perhaps TRBD1 as D (6 bases). Germline CDR1 SGHDT, CDR2 YYEEEE. This CDR3 is 14 amino acids long. Trimming left V 6 bases short and J 7 bases short, with 16 bases between. The CDR3 sequence is CASTRTQGFEKLFF. The CDR3 bases are TGTGCCAGCACCCGGACACAGGGATTTGAAAAACTGTTTTTT.